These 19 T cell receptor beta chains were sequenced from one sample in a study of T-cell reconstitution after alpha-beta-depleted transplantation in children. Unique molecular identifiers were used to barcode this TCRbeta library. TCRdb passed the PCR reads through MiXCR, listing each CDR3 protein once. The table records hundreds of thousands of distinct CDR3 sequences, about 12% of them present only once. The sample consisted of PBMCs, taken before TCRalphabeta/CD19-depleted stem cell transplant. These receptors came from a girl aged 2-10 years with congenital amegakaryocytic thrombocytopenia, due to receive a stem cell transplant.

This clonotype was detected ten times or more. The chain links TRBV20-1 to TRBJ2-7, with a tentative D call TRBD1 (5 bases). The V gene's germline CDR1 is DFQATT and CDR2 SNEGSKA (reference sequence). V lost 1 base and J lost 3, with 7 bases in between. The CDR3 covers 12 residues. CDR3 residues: CSARGGGYEQYF. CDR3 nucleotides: TGCAGTGCTAGAGGGGGCGGCTACGAGCAGTACTTC.

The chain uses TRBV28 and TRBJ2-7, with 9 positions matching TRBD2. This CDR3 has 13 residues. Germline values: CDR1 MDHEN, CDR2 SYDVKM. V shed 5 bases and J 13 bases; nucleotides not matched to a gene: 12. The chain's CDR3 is CASSASSGERPYF. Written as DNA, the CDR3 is TGTGCCAGCAGTGCATCTAGCGGGGAGCGCCCCTACTTC.

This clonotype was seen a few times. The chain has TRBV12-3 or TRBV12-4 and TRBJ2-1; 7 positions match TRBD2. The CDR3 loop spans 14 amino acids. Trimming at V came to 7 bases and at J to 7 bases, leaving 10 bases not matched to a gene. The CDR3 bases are TGTGCCAGCACCGGGGCGGGAGTACAGAATGAGCAGTTCTTC. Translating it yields CASTGAGVQNEQFF.

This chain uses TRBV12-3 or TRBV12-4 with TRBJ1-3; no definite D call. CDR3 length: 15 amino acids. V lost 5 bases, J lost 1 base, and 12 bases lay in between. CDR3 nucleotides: TGTGCCAGCAGTGCCCCAGCCGAGTCTGGAAACACCATATATTTT. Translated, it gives CASSAPAESGNTIYF.

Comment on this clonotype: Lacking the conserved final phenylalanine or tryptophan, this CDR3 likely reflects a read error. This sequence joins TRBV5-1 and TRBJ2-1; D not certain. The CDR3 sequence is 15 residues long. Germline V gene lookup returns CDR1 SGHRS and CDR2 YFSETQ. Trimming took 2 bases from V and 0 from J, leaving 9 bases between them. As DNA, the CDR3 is TGCGCCAGCAGCTTCCAGCGAAGCTCCTACAATGAGCAGTTCCTC. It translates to CASSFQRSSYNEQFL.

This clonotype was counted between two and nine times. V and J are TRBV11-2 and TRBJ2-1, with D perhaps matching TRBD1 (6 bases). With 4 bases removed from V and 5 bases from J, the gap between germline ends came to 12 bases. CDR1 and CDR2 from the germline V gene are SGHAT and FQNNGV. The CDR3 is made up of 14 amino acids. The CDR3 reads CASSWGQPDNEQFF. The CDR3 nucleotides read TGTGCCAGCAGCTGGGGACAACCAGACAATGAGCAGTTCTTC.

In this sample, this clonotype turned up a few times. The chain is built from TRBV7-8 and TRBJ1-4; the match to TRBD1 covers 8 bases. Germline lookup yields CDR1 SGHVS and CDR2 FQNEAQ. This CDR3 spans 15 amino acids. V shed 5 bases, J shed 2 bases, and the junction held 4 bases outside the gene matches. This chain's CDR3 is CASSQDRATNEKLFF. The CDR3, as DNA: TGTGCCAGCAGCCAGGACAGGGCTACTAATGAAAAACTGTTTTTT.

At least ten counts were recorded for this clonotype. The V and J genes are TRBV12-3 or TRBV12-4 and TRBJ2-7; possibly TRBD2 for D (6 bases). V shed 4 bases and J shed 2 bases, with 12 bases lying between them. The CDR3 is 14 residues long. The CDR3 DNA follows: TGTGCCAGCAGTTACGGGGCGGGAACCTACGAGCAGTACTTC. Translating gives CASSYGAGTYEQYF.

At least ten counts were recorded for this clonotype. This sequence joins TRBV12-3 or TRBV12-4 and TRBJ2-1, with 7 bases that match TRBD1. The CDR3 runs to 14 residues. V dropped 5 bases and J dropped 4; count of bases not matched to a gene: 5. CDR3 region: CASSPETGYNEQFF. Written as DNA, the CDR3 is TGTGCCAGCAGTCCCGAGACAGGGTACAATGAGCAGTTCTTC.

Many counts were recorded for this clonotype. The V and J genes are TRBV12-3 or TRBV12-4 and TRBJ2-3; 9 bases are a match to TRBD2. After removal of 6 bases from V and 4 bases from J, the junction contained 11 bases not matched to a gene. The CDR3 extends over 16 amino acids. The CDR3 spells CASSRVAGGQADTQYF. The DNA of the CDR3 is TGTGCCAGCAGCCGTGTTGCGGGAGGGCAGGCAGATACGCAGTATTTT.

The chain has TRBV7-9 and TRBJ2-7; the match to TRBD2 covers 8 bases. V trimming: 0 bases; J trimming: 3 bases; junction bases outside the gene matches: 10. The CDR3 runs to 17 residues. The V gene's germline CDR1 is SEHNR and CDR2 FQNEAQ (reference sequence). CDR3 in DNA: TGTGCCAGCAGCTTAGCTCCTAGCGGGCCGGAGTACTACGAGCAGTACTTC. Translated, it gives CASSLAPSGPEYYEQYF.

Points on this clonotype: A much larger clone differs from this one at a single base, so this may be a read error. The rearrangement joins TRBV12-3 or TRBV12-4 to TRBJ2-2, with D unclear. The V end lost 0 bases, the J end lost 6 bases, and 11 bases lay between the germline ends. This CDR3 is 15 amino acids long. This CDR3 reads CASSLAAGRAGELFF. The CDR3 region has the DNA TGTGCCAGCAGTTTAGCAGCTGGAAGGGCCGGGGAGCTGTTTTTT.

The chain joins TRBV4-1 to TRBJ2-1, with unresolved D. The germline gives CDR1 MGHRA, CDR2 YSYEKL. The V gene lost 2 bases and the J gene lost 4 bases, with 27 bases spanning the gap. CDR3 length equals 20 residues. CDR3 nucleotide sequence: TGCGCCAGCAGCCAACGTCAGGCCACATCCCCCTCGCCTATTTACAATGAGCAGTTCTTC. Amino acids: CASSQRQATSPSPIYNEQFF.

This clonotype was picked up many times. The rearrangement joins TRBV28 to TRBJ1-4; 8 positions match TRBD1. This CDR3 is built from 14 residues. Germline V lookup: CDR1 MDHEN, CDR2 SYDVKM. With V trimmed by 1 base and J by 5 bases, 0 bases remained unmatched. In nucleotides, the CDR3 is TGTGCCAGCAGTTTATACAGGGGGAATGAAAAACTGTTTTTT. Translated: CASSLYRGNEKLFF.

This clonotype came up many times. The chain's CDR3 is CSVGGVLAGPRSYNEQFF. CDR3 DNA sequence: TGCAGCGTTGGTGGTGTACTAGCGGGACCCCGCTCCTACAATGAGCAGTTCTTC. The chain carries TRBV29-1 and TRBJ2-1; 10 bases fit TRBD2. CDR3 size: 18 residues. From germline, CDR1 is SQVTM and CDR2 ANQGSEA. Germline trimming cut 4 bases from V and 0 bases from J; bases unmatched to any gene: 12.

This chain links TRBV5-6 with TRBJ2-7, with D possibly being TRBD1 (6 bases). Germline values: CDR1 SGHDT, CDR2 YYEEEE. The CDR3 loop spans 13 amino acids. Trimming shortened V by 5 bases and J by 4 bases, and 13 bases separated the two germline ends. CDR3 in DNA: TGTGCCAGCAGGGGGGCAGTCGAGTACGAGCAGTACTTC. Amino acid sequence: CASRGAVEYEQYF.

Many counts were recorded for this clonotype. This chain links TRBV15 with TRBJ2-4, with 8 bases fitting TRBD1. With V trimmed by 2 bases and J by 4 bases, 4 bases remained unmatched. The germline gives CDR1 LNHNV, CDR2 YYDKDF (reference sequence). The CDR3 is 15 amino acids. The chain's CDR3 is CATSRRGQGKNIQYF. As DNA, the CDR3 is TGTGCCACCAGCAGACGCGGACAGGGAAAAAACATTCAGTACTTC.

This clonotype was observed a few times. The CDR3: CASSLLGLADLSSYEQYF. The CDR3 nucleotides are TGCGCCAGCAGCTTGTTGGGACTAGCGGACTTGAGCTCCTACGAGCAGTACTTC. The chain has TRBV5-1 and TRBJ2-7, with TRBD2 matching 11 bases. V lost 1 base to trimming and J lost 0 bases; unmatched junction nucleotides: 9. From germline, CDR1 is SGHRS and CDR2 YFSETQ. CDR3 length: 18 amino acids.

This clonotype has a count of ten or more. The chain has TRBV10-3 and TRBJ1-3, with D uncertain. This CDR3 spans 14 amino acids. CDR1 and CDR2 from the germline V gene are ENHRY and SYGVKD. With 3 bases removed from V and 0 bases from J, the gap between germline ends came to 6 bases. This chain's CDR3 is CAISDMLSGNTIYF. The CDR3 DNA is TGTGCCATCAGTGACATGCTCTCTGGAAACACCATATATTTT.